Listed below are T cell receptor beta chains from one sample, sequenced in a study of blood T cell repertoires in COVID-19. Here immunoSEQ multiplex PCR was the method, and the copy in TCRdb shows in-frame clones only, minus some. The sample has 330,000 or so clones, around 87% seen once. The source material was PBMCs or T cells enriched from blood (not recorded which). These receptors all stem from a middle-aged man in a cohort exposed to, infected with or recovered from COVID-19 (not recorded which). Both conserved end residues are part of each CDR3. A D gene is named only where the DNA matches it firmly. Rows may omit the clone size; those that give it use once, few, many or a size class.

D: TRBD2
J: TRBJ2-7
V: TRBV6-5
size: NA
DNA: TGTGCCAGCAGTTACGCCTATCGGACTAGCGGCGAGCAGTACTTC
CDR3: CASSYAYRTSGEQYF

D: TRBD2
J: TRBJ2-3
V: TRBV9
size: few
DNA: TGTGCCAGCAGCGTAGATGGTGGGACTAGCGGGAGGACAGATACGCAGTATTTT
CDR3: CASSVDGGTSGRTDTQYF

D: TRBD2
J: TRBJ2-7
V: TRBV7-9
size: NA
DNA: TGTGCCAGCAGCCCCCTTGAGACCAGCGGGGGCGAGCAGTACTTC
CDR3: CASSPLETSGGEQYF

D: NA
J: TRBJ2-7
V: TRBV7-8
size: NA
DNA: TGTGCCAGCAGCCGTACACTAGCCTACGAGCAGTACTTC
CDR3: CASSRTLAYEQYF

D: TRBD2
J: TRBJ2-3
V: TRBV10-1
size: NA
DNA: TGCGCCAGCAGTGAGACTAGCGGTACTTGGACGCAGTATTTT
CDR3: CASSETSGTWTQYF

D: TRBD1
J: TRBJ1-5
V: TRBV28
size: once
DNA: TGTGCCAGCAGTTTTGGGCAGGGGGCGCGGAGACAGCCCCAGCATTTT
CDR3: CASSFGQGARRQPQHF

D: NA
J: TRBJ2-7
V: TRBV7-2
size: NA
DNA: TGTGCCAGCAGCCCGAGGGCCCTCTACGAGCAGTACTTC
CDR3: CASSPRALYEQYF

D: NA
J: TRBJ1-5
V: TRBV19
size: NA
DNA: TGTGCCAGTAGTACCTCAGGGGAACGGACTGGGCCCCAGCATTTT
CDR3: CASSTSGERTGPQHF

D: NA
J: TRBJ2-1
V: TRBV27
size: once
DNA: TGTGCCAGCAGTTTAGGGTGGGAGGACAATGAGCAGTTCTTC
CDR3: CASSLGWEDNEQFF

D: NA
J: TRBJ1-1
V: TRBV11-2
size: NA
DNA: TGTGCCAGCGGGGGCGACAGAAACACTGAAGCTTTCTTT
CDR3: CASGGDRNTEAFF

D: TRBD2
J: TRBJ2-2
V: TRBV5-1
size: NA
DNA: TGCGCCAGCAGCCTGACTAGCATGAACACCGGGGAGCTGTTTTTT
CDR3: CASSLTSMNTGELFF

D: NA
J: TRBJ1-4
V: TRBV18
size: NA
DNA: TGTGCCAGCTCACCCCGACAGAATGAAAAACTGTTTTTT
CDR3: CASSPRQNEKLFF

D: TRBD1
J: TRBJ1-1
V: TRBV10-3
size: NA
DNA: TGTGCCATCAGTGAGGCGGGACAGCTGAACACTGAAGCTTTCTTT
CDR3: CAISEAGQLNTEAFF

D: NA
J: TRBJ2-5
V: TRBV10-3
size: NA
DNA: TGTGCCATCAAAGACCGCGACTTGGAGACCCAGTACTTC
CDR3: CAIKDRDLETQYF

D: TRBD1
J: TRBJ2-7
V: TRBV5-6
size: NA
DNA: TGTGCCAGCAGGGGTAGGGACAGGGGATACGAGCAGTACTTC
CDR3: CASRGRDRGYEQYF

D: TRBD1
J: TRBJ1-4
V: TRBV5-1
size: NA
DNA: TGCGCCAGCAGCTTCGACGGGACAGGGAATGAAAAACTGTTTTTT
CDR3: CASSFDGTGNEKLFF

D: NA
J: TRBJ2-7
V: TRBV19
size: NA
DNA: NA
CDR3: CASTSGDYEQYF